These 18 T cell receptor beta chains share one sample of origin, sequenced in a study of PD-L1 blockade in urothelial cancer. Generated by immunoSEQ multiplex PCR, the TCRdb table keeps only in-frame clones and is missing some. The data contain about 74,000 clones, roughly 84% of them singletons. The sequenced sample was PBMCs, obtained around atezolizumab (anti-PD-L1) treatment. All receptors derive from a man aged 70-80 years with urothelial cancer.

The chain is built from TRBV9 and TRBJ2-3; possibly TRBD2 for D (6 bases). V shed 3 bases and J shed 8 bases, with 13 bases lying between them. CDR1 and CDR2 from the germline V gene are SGDLS and YYNGEE. The CDR3 extends over 13 amino acids. CDR3 amino acids: CASSAFTAGTQYF. CDR3 nucleotide sequence: TGTGCCAGCAGCGCCTTCACAGCGGGTACGCAGTATTTT.

This clone appeared a single time. As DNA, the CDR3 is TGTGCCAGCAGTTACTGGGACAGCTATGGCTACACCTTC. Its translation is CASSYWDSYGYTF. This chain joins TRBV6-6 and TRBJ1-2, with 7 bases identical to TRBD1. After removal of 1 base from V and 4 bases from J, the junction contained 0 bases not matched to a gene. CDR3 length: 13 amino acids. Germline V gene lookup returns CDR1 MNHNY and CDR2 SVGAGI (reference sequence).

The rearrangement links TRBV9 to TRBJ2-1; unclear D gene. This CDR3 comprises 19 residues. V was shortened by 0 bases and J by 10 bases, with 29 bases between the two germline ends. CDR1 SGDLS and CDR2 YYNGEE come from the germline V gene. The CDR3 spells CASSVVPGFGTVKSIEQFF. DNA for the CDR3: TGTGCCAGCAGCGTAGTTCCCGGGTTTGGAACTGTTAAATCTATCGAGCAGTTCTTC.

The genes are TRBV7-9 and TRBJ2-7; TRBD2 agrees at 14 bases. The junction had 7 bases not matched to a gene; V was cut back by 5 bases and J by 7 bases. The CDR3 has 15 amino acids. Germline CDR1 SEHNR, CDR2 FQNEAQ (reference sequence). The CDR3: CASSRGLAGAGEQYF. The CDR3 region has the DNA TGTGCCAGCAGCCGGGGACTAGCGGGAGCGGGGGAGCAGTACTTC.

The chain recombines TRBV2 with TRBJ1-5, with D possibly TRBD1 on 6 matching bases. The V gene lost 5 bases and the J gene lost 1 base, with 21 bases spanning the gap. The CDR3 is 18 amino acids. Germline V gene sequence: CDR1 SNHLY, CDR2 FYNNEI. CDR3 bases: TGTGCCAGCAGTAAGGACCGAGGGGGGGCAGGGAGCAATCAGCCCCAGCATTTT. It codes for CASSKDRGGAGSNQPQHF.

This rearrangement joins TRBV5-1 to TRBJ2-7; TRBD2 might be the D (6 bases). The CDR3 loop spans 16 amino acids. With 7 bases removed from V and 0 bases from J, the gap between germline ends came to 20 bases. From germline, CDR1 is SGHRS and CDR2 YFSETQ. CDR3 protein: CASSQGGAVSSYEQYF. The CDR3 bases are TGCGCCAGCTCACAAGGAGGGGCCGTAAGCTCCTACGAGCAGTACTTC.

The rearrangement links TRBV7-3 to TRBJ1-2, with D perhaps TRBD1 (5 bases). Germline CDR1 is SGHTA and CDR2 is FQGTGA. Trimming pared 6 bases from V and 3 bases from J, leaving 20 bases between. The CDR3 has 16 residues. As DNA, the CDR3 is TGTGCCAGCAGACACCCGACGGGGGTTTTGTACTATGGCTACACCTTC. Its protein is CASRHPTGVLYYGYTF.

J is TRBJ1-5 and V is TRBV19, with D perhaps matching TRBD1 (5 bases). CDR1 and CDR2 from the germline V gene are LNHDA and SQIVND (reference sequence). Trimming removed 1 base from V and 7 bases from J, with 20 bases in between. The CDR3 has 17 residues. The CDR3 coding sequence is TGTGCCAGTAGTATAGTAGGGTTACGGACACTGGAACAGCCCCAGCATTTT. Protein: CASSIVGLRTLEQPQHF.

V usage is TRBV6-6 and J usage is TRBJ2-1, with 8 nucleotides matching TRBD1. The V and J ends lost 5 bases and 2 bases, in that order; junction bases with no gene match: 8. The CDR3 is 16 residues long. Germline V gives CDR1 MNHNY, CDR2 SVGAGI (reference sequence). CDR3 loop: CASSGQGLPTYNEQFF. For the CDR3, the DNA is TGTGCCAGCAGTGGACAGGGTCTGCCTACCTACAATGAGCAGTTCTTC.

This chain connects TRBV6-6 to TRBJ2-7; TRBD2 agrees at 7 bases. The CDR3 totals 16 residues. V trimming: 5 bases; J trimming: 2 bases; junction bases outside the gene matches: 12. Looked up from germline, CDR1 is MNHNY and CDR2 is SVGAGI (reference sequence). CDR3 coding DNA: TGTGCCAGCAGTAAGCACCAAGCGGGACCAGCCTACGAGCAGTACTTC. Protein product: CASSKHQAGPAYEQYF.

The chain carries TRBV29-1 and TRBJ1-1, with D hard to call. There are 10 residues in the CDR3. Trimming stripped 1 base from V and 7 bases from J, with 4 bases between. The germline CDR1 and CDR2 sequences are SQVTM and ANQGSEA. DNA of the CDR3: TGCAGCGTTGAAGTGAGTGAAGCTTTCTTT. It specifies CSVEVSEAFF.

The rearrangement uses TRBV6-4 and TRBJ2-3, with 7 nucleotides matching TRBD2. CDR1 is MRHNA and CDR2 is SNTAGT in the germline V gene. The CDR3 totals 15 residues. The ends lost 11 bases at V and 7 bases at J; junction bases unmatched: 18. The chain's CDR3 is CACSPTGEGRHTQYF. The CDR3 DNA is TGTGCCTGCTCTCCGACGGGGGAGGGCCGTCATACGCAGTATTTT.

This clone was detected once. This chain uses TRBV25-1 with TRBJ2-4; D remains unclear. Trimming pared 1 base from V and 6 bases from J, leaving 10 bases between. This CDR3 has 14 residues. Germline CDR1 reads MGHDK; CDR2 reads SYGVNS. Written as DNA, the CDR3 is TGTGCCAGCAGTGAATCCCGTCCTCCAAACATTCAGTACTTC. Protein sequence: CASSESRPPNIQYF.

This clone was observed a single time. V and J are TRBV2 and TRBJ1-2; no definite D call. This CDR3 has 15 amino acids. Germline V gene sequence: CDR1 SNHLY, CDR2 FYNNEI. With 1 base removed from V and 2 bases from J, the gap between germline ends came to 11 bases. The CDR3 DNA reads TGTGCCAGCAGTGAAGGTATACCGGGGAACTATGGCTACACCTTC. Its translation: CASSEGIPGNYGYTF.

The J gene is TRBJ2-7, the V gene TRBV6-1; 7 bases line up with TRBD1. Trimming at V came to 7 bases and at J to 4 bases, leaving 7 bases not matched to a gene. The germline CDR1 and CDR2 sequences are MNHNS and SASEGT. The CDR3 runs 13 residues. The CDR3 spells CASKQTGLYEQYF. Written as DNA, the CDR3 is TGTGCCAGCAAACAGACAGGGTTATACGAGCAGTACTTC.

The chain combines TRBV27 with TRBJ2-7, with TRBD1 matching over 8 bases. V dropped 1 base and J dropped 4; count of bases not matched to a gene: 3. This CDR3 spans 14 amino acids. Germline V gene sequence: CDR1 MNHEY, CDR2 SMNVEV (reference sequence). The CDR3 is CASSLFDRGYEQYF. The CDR3 DNA reads as TGTGCCAGCAGTTTATTCGACAGGGGATACGAGCAGTACTTC.

This chain connects TRBV5-6 to TRBJ2-1; 7 nucleotides line up with TRBD2. V lost 2 bases and J lost 9; bases outside the gene matches: 11. From germline, CDR1 is SGHDT and CDR2 YYEEEE. The CDR3 is made up of 15 amino acids. CDR3 sequence: CASSFLDGRPGEQFF. CDR3 nucleotide sequence: TGTGCCAGCAGCTTTCTAGACGGGAGGCCCGGTGAGCAGTTCTTC.

The chain uses TRBV11-1 and TRBJ1-4, with 10 bases that match TRBD1. The CDR3 sequence is 16 residues long. The germline V gene encodes CDR1 SGHAT and CDR2 FQDESV (reference sequence). J lost 6 bases, V lost 4 bases, and 8 bases had no gene match. The CDR3 bases are TGTGCCAGCAGCTCTCGCACCGGGACAGGGGATGAAAAACTGTTTTTT. It specifies CASSSRTGTGDEKLFF.